The entry below gives a single T cell receptor (beta chain) sequence along with its context. Its antigen is unidentified. V shed 1 base and J shed 1 base, with 4 bases lying between them. Germline CDR1 is SGHTA and CDR2 is FQGTGA. CDR3 length: 13 residues. This sample stems from a study of cytomegalovirus exposure and HLA in healthy donors. Broader study findings: The finding came from a later analysis; first-cohort TCR clusters tended to co-occur in the approximately 120 validation repertoires. CMV antigen specificity of a few CMV-associated chains was confirmed in vitro. Cytomegalovirus association was listed for around 170 TCR beta chains.

This table comes from immunoSEQ multiplex PCR, and its TCRdb copy is limited to in-frame clones, with some not included. Of some 70,000 clones in the sample, 70% to 90% are singletons; the top ten hold about 3%. The chain couples TRBV7-3 to TRBJ1-1; no clear D gene. Input material: PBMCs. This TCR derives from a young man in good health and CMV-seronegative. The CDR3 DNA reads TGTGCCAGCAGCTTAAACGGGAACACTGAAGCTTTCTTT. Translated: CASSLNGNTEAFF.